This passage covers 22 T cell receptor beta chains from one sample sequenced in a study of CD8 T cells in Susac syndrome. Random hexamers were used to reverse transcribe the RNA input (about 0.45 to 1 ug). TCRdb passed the immunoSEQ multiplex PCR reads through MiXCR, listing each CDR3 protein once. The sample shows 230,000 or so distinct CDR3 sequences, approximately 95% of them seen only once. Source material: CD4+ T cells from PBMCs. These receptors all stem from a human donor with multiple sclerosis.

This clonotype was recorded once. The chain joins TRBV27 to TRBJ2-5, with TRBD1 matching 10 bases. Germline CDR1 and CDR2: MNHEY and SMNVEV (reference sequence). The length of the CDR3 is 14 residues. V lost 6 bases and J lost 5; bases outside the gene matches: 6. CDR3: CASRPTDRGETQYF. The CDR3 DNA is TGTGCCAGCAGACCTACGGACAGGGGGGAGACCCAGTACTTC.

CDR3 sequence: CASSQGLGTPTDTQYF. CDR3 sequence (DNA): TGTGCCAGCAGCCAAGGCCTTGGGACACCCACAGATACGCAGTATTTT. This chain links TRBV14 with TRBJ2-3, with D tentatively TRBD1 (6 bases). Germline CDR1 and CDR2: SGHDN and FVKESK. The CDR3 consists of 16 residues. Trimming shortened V by 1 base and J by 2 bases, and 13 bases separated the two germline ends.

The chain recombines TRBV30 with TRBJ2-2; weak D call: TRBD1 (5 bases). The germline CDR1 and CDR2 sequences are GTSNPN and SVGIG (reference sequence). The CDR3 sequence is 14 residues long. Trimming cost V 4 bases and J 6 bases, with 15 bases left between them. The CDR3 nucleotides read TGTGCCTGGAAGTGGACACCCTTGTCCGGGGAGCTGTTTTTT. This sequence encodes CAWKWTPLSGELFF.

J is TRBJ2-7 and V is TRBV3-1; 8 bases are a match to TRBD1. Germline CDR1 is LGHDT and CDR2 is YNNKEL (reference sequence). This CDR3 comprises 15 residues. The V gene end was trimmed by 4 bases and the J gene end by 4 bases; junction bases not matched to a gene: 9. CDR3 in amino acids: CASSPGQGETYEQYF. CDR3 bases: TGTGCCAGCAGCCCCGGACAGGGAGAAACTTACGAGCAGTACTTC.

With regard to this clonotype: A read error may account for a junction end that differs from germline. The V gene is TRBV29-1, the J gene TRBJ2-7; 12 bases map to TRBD1. CDR1 and CDR2 from the germline V gene are SQVTM and ANQGSEA. The CDR3 loop spans 14 amino acids. The CDR3 region is CSVEGTGGLNEQYF. For the CDR3, the DNA is TGCAGCGTGGAAGGGACAGGGGGCCTGAACGAGCAGTACTTC.

This rearrangement joins TRBV30 to TRBJ1-2, with D uncertain. Trimming removed 0 bases from V and 4 bases from J, with 12 bases in between. CDR1 is GTSNPN, CDR2 SVGIG, per germline (reference sequence). The CDR3 consists of 14 residues. CDR3 loop: CAWSVSSGRYGYTF. CDR3 bases: TGTGCCTGGAGTGTATCGTCGGGCCGCTATGGCTACACCTTC.

V and J are TRBV30 and TRBJ2-7; D ambiguous. This CDR3 is 12 amino acids long. The V gene lost 2 bases and the J gene lost 2 bases, with 7 bases spanning the gap. Germline assignment: CDR1 GTSNPN and CDR2 SVGIG (reference sequence). Written as DNA, the CDR3 is TGTGCCTGGAGTAGTCGCGCCTACGAGCAGTACTTC. Its translation is CAWSSRAYEQYF.

The chain employs TRBV5-1 and TRBJ2-1; TRBD1 aligns across 8 bases. Germline loops: CDR1 SGHRS, CDR2 YFSETQ. The CDR3 runs 16 residues. V gave up 5 bases and J gave up 4 bases; unmatched junction bases: 11. DNA for the CDR3: TGCGCCAGCAGTACACGAGGGACAGGAAAATACAATGAGCAGTTCTTC. It codes for CASSTRGTGKYNEQFF.

V and J are TRBV12-5 and TRBJ2-7; 8 bases are shared with TRBD2. The trim removed 7 bases at V and 3 bases at J, leaving 8 bases unmatched. Germline loops: CDR1 LGHNT, CDR2 FRNRAP. The CDR3 extends over 14 amino acids. CDR3 DNA sequence: TGTGCTAGTGCCTCCGGACTAGCCCACTACGAGCAGTACTTC. It is translated as CASASGLAHYEQYF.

CDR3 nucleotides: TGTGCCAGCAGCTTAGCCCTGGGGAGCGGGAGAGAGGTTGAGCAGTACTTC. This gives the protein CASSLALGSGREVEQYF. The V and J genes are TRBV7-9 and TRBJ2-7; 8 bases are shared with TRBD2. The CDR3 contains 17 residues. Germline assignment: CDR1 SEHNR and CDR2 FQNEAQ (reference sequence). V trimming: 0 bases; J trimming: 7 bases; junction bases outside the gene matches: 14.

V gene TRBV20-1 combines with J gene TRBJ2-5; possible D gene TRBD1, 5 bases. The CDR3 contains 15 residues. Germline CDR1 is DFQATT and CDR2 is SNEGSKA (reference sequence). Trimming shortened V by 0 bases and J by 2 bases, and 13 bases separated the two germline ends. The CDR3 region is CSARDLTALQETQYF. The CDR3 DNA reads as TGCAGTGCTAGAGACTTGACAGCGCTACAAGAGACCCAGTACTTC.

The chain carries TRBV20-1 and TRBJ1-5; D uncertain. Germline lookup yields CDR1 DFQATT and CDR2 SNEGSKA (reference sequence). This CDR3 has 14 residues. V was cut by 2 bases and J by 2 bases, with 10 bases left in between. CDR3 sequence (DNA): TGCAGTGCTAGAATCGGGTCAGGCAATCAGCCCCAGCATTTT. This sequence encodes CSARIGSGNQPQHF.

The chain combines TRBV27 with TRBJ1-1; weak D call: TRBD1 (5 bases). CDR1 is MNHEY and CDR2 is SMNVEV in the germline V gene (reference sequence). V was clipped by 5 bases and J by 2 bases, with 18 bases between them. This CDR3 region has 16 residues. CDR3 region: CASSRTVTDRNTEAFF. CDR3 DNA sequence: TGTGCCAGCAGTCGAACCGTGACAGATAGAAACACTGAAGCTTTCTTT.

J is TRBJ2-5 and V is TRBV14; D ambiguous. This CDR3 has 14 residues. V lost 6 bases to trimming and J lost 4 bases, with 15 bases between them. Per germline, CDR1 SGHDN and CDR2 FVKESK. As DNA, the CDR3 is TGTGCCAGCAGTCTCACACCCGGGCCAGAGACCCAGTACTTC. It encodes CASSLTPGPETQYF.

This chain uses TRBV3-1 with TRBJ2-5; D gene unclear. V was clipped by 3 bases and J by 0 bases, with 5 bases between them. Germline assignment: CDR1 LGHDT and CDR2 YNNKEL (reference sequence). The CDR3 spans 13 residues. For the CDR3, the DNA is TGTGCCAGCAGCCAGACGAACCAAGAGACCCAGTACTTC. It is translated as CASSQTNQETQYF.

The chain combines TRBV20-1 with TRBJ1-6; 7 bases are a match to TRBD1. The CDR3 has 14 amino acids. CDR1 and CDR2 (germline): DFQATT, SNEGSKA (reference sequence). Trimming took 3 bases from V and 6 from J; bases not matched to a gene: 5. As DNA, the CDR3 is TGCAGTGCTAGCGAAAGGGACAGTAATTCACCCCTCCACTTT. This gives the protein CSASERDSNSPLHF.

The V and J genes are TRBV14 and TRBJ2-7; D is ambiguous. Trimming pared 0 bases from V and 2 bases from J, leaving 8 bases between. CDR3 length: 14 amino acids. Germline V gene sequence: CDR1 SGHDN, CDR2 FVKESK. CDR3: CASSQDWPAYEQYF. The DNA of the CDR3 is TGTGCCAGCAGCCAAGATTGGCCGGCCTACGAGCAGTACTTC.

This chain joins TRBV18 and TRBJ2-1; D might be TRBD1 (6 bases). The V end lost 10 bases, the J end lost 4 bases, and 17 bases lay between the germline ends. CDR1 is KGHSH and CDR2 is LQKENI in the germline V gene. The CDR3 length is 14 residues. The DNA of the CDR3 is TGTGCCACCCTAAGACAGGACGCATACAATGAGCAGTTCTTC. Its protein is CATLRQDAYNEQFF.

The chain has TRBV12-3 or TRBV12-4 and TRBJ2-1, with 11 bases matching TRBD2. CDR3 length: 16 residues. With V trimmed by 4 bases and J by 7 bases, 9 bases remained unmatched. CDR3 bases: TGTGCCAGCAGTTACCGGCTAGCGGGAGGAGAAAATGAGCAGTTCTTC. Amino acid sequence: CASSYRLAGGENEQFF.

This chain connects TRBV30 to TRBJ2-2; TRBD2 agrees at 8 bases. V dropped 4 bases and J dropped 6; count of bases not matched to a gene: 4. Germline CDR1 and CDR2: GTSNPN and SVGIG (reference sequence). This CDR3 is built from 13 residues. CDR3 protein: CAWKAGASGELFF. CDR3 coding DNA: TGTGCCTGGAAAGCGGGAGCGTCCGGGGAGCTGTTTTTT.

The chain is built from TRBV2 and TRBJ2-7; D may be TRBD2 (6 bases). Trimming stripped 7 bases from V and 7 bases from J, with 26 bases between. The CDR3 is 16 residues long. Germline V CDR1 and CDR2: SNHLY, FYNNEI. This CDR3 is CASMAPGGAVQREQYF. CDR3 nucleotides: TGTGCCAGCATGGCCCCCGGGGGTGCGGTCCAAAGGGAGCAGTACTTC.

The chain is built from TRBV2 and TRBJ2-4, with D perhaps matching TRBD2 (5 bases). Trimming cost V 3 bases and J 2 bases, with 14 bases left between them. This CDR3 spans 16 amino acids. The germline V gene has CDR1 SNHLY and CDR2 FYNNEI. The CDR3 sequence is CASSEEEIGTKNIQYF. The CDR3 bases are TGTGCCAGCAGTGAGGAGGAGATTGGAACCAAAAACATTCAGTACTTC.